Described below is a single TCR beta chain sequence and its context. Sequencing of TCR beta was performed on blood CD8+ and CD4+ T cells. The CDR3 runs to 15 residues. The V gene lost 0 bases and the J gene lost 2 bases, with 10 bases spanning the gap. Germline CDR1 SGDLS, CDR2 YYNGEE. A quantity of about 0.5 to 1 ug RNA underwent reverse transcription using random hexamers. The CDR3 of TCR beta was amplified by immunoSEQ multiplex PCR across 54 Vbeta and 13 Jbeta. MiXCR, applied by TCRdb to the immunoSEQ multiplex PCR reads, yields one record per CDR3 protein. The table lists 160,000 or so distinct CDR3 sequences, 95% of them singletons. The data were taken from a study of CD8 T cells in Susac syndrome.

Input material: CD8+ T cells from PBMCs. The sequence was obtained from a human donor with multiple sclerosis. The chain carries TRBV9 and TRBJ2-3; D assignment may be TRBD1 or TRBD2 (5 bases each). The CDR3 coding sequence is TGTGCCAGCAGCGTAGCTTGGGGGTCCACAGATACGCAGTATTTT. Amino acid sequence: CASSVAWGSTDTQYF. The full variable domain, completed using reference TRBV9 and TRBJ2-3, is DSGVTQTPKHLITATGQRVTLRCSPRSGDLSVYWYQQSLDQGLQFLIQYYNGEERAKGNILERFSAQQFPDLHSELNLSSLELGDSALYFCASSVAWGSTDTQYFGPGTRLTVL.